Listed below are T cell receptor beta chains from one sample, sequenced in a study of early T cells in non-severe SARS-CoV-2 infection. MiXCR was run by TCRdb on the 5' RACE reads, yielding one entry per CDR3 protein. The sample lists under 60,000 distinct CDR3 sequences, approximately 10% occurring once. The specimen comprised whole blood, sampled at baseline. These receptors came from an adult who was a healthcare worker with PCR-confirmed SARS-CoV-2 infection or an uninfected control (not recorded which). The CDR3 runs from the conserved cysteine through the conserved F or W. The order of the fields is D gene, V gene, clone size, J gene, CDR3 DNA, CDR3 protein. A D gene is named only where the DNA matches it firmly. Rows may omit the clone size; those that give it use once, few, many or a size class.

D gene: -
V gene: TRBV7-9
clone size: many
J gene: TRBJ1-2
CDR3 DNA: TGTGCCAGCAGAATCGACGGGAACTATGGCTACACCTTC
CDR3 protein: CASRIDGNYGYTF

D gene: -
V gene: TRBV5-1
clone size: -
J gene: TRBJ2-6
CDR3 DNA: TGCGCCAGCAGCTTGGGGGTGAGCTCTGGGGCCAACGTCCTGACTTTC
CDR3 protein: CASSLGVSSGANVLTF

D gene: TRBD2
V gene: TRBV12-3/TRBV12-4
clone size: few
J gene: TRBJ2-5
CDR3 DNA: TGTGCCAGCAGTTTTAGCGGGGGGGCCGTTGAAGAGACCCAGTACTTC
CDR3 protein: CASSFSGGAVEETQYF

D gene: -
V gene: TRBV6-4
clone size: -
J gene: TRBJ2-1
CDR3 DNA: TGTGCCAGCAGTGATCAGGGTGGATTTGGTGAGCAGTTCTTC
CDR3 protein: CASSDQGGFGEQFF

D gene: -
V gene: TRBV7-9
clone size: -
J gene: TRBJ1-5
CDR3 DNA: TGTGCCAGCAGCTTAGCCAGGAGGTCCGATCAGCCCCAGCATTTT
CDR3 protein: CASSLARRSDQPQHF

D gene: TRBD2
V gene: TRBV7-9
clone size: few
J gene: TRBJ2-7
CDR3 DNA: TGTGCCAGCAGCTTAGGTAGCGGGGGAGTTGATCGGGCGTACGAGCAGTACTTC
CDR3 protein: CASSLGSGGVDRAYEQYF

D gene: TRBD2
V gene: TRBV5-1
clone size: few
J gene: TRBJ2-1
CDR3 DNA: TGCGCCAGCAGCTTGGGTAGCGGGAGCTCCTACAATGAGCAGTTCTTC
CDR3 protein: CASSLGSGSSYNEQFF

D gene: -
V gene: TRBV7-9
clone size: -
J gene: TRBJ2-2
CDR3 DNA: TGTGCCAGCAGGATTCGGGCCGGGGAGCTGTTTTTT
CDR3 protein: CASRIRAGELFF

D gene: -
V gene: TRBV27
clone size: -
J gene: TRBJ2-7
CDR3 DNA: TGTGCCAGCAGTTTTGGAAACGAGCAGTACTTC
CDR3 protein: CASSFGNEQYF

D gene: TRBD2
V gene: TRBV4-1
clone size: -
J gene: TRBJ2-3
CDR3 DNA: TGCGCCAGCAGCCAAGATGGCGGGGGTACGCAGTATTTT
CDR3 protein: CASSQDGGGTQYF

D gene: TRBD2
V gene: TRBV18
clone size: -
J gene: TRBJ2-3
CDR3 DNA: TGTGCCAGCTCACCCTACGGGGGGTCAGATACGCAGTATTTT
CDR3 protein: CASSPYGGSDTQYF

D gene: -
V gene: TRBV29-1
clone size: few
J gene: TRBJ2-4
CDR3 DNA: TGCAGCGCCGTGGTGGGTGCAAACATTCAGTACTTC
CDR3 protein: CSAVVGANIQYF

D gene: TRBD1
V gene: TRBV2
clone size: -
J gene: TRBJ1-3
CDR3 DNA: TGTGCCAGCAGAGCTTCGACAGGGTCTGGAAACACCATATATTTT
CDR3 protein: CASRASTGSGNTIYF

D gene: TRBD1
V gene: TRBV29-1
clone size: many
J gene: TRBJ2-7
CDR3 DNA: TGCAGCGTTATGACAGGGGCTATCTACGAGCAGTACTTC
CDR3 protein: CSVMTGAIYEQYF

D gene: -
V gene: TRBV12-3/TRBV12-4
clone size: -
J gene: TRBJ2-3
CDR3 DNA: TGTGCCAGCAGTGCAAGGCAGGCGGATACGCAGTATTTT
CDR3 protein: CASSARQADTQYF

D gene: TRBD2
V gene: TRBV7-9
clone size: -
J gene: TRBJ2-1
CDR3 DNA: TGTGCCAGCAGCCGGGGAGGTTCCGGGACTAGCTACAATGAGCAGTTCTTC
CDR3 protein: CASSRGGSGTSYNEQFF

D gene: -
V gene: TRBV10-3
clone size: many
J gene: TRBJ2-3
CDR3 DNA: TGTGCCTCGTGGGGCACAGATACGCAGTATTTT
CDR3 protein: CASWGTDTQYF

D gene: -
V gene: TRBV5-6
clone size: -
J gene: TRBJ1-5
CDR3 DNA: TGTGCCAGCAGCTTGGGAGGGCCTAATAGCAATCAGCCCCAGCATTTT
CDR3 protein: CASSLGGPNSNQPQHF

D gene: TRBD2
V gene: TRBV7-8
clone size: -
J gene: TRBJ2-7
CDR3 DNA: TGTGCCAGCAGCCCCGGGGCTAGCGCGGGAGGCTACGAGCAGTACTTC
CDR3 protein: CASSPGASAGGYEQYF

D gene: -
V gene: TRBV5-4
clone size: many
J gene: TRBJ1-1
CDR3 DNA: TGTGCCAGCAGCCACCCTACAGGAGAGTGGACTGAAGCTTTCTTT
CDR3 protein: CASSHPTGEWTEAFF

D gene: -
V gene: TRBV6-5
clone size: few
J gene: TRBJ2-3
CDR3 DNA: TGTGCCAGCAGAAGGGGGGGGCGGACAGATACGCAGTATTTT
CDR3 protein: CASRRGGRTDTQYF

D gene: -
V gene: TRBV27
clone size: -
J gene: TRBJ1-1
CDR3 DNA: TGTGCCAGCAGTCGCTTCAGCGGGGGGCGTTCAAGGATAGTGAACACTGAAGCTTTCTTT
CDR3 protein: CASSRFSGGRSRIVNTEAFF

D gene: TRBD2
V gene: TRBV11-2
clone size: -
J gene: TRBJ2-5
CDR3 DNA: TGTGCCAGCAGCTTAGCCCTAGCGGTAGAGACCCAGTACTTC
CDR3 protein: CASSLALAVETQYF

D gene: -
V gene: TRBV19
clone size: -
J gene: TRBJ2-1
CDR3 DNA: TGTGCCAGTAGCGCGGGATTGAACAATGAGCAGTTCTTC
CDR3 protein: CASSAGLNNEQFF

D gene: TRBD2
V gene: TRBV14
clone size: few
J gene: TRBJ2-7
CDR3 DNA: TGTGCCAGCAGCTCAAGTGGCCTAGCGGGGGCTTCCGAGCAGTACTTC
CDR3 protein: CASSSSGLAGASEQYF

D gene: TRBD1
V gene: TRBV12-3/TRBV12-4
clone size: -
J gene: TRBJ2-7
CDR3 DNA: TGTGCCAGCTCGACAGGGACCCACGAGCAGTACTTC
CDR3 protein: CASSTGTHEQYF

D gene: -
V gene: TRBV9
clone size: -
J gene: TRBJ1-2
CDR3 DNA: TGTGCCAGCAGTAACAGCAATAACTATGGCTACACCTTC
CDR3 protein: CASSNSNNYGYTF

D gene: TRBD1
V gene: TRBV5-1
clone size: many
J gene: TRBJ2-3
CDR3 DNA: TGCGCCAGCAGCTCCAGGGGGCTTGACACAGATACGCAGTATTTT
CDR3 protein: CASSSRGLDTDTQYF

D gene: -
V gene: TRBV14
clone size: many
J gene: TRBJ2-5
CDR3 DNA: TGTGCCAGCAGCCAAGGGGTTACCCAGTACTTC
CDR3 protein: CASSQGVTQYF

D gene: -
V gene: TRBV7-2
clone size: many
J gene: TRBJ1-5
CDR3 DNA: TGTGCCAGCAGCTGGGGGGAGAGCAATCAGCCCCAGCATTTT
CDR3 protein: CASSWGESNQPQHF

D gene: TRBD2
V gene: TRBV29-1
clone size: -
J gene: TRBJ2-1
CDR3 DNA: TGCAGCGCTTCCGGGACTAGCTCCTACAATGAGCAGTTCTTC
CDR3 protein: CSASGTSSYNEQFF

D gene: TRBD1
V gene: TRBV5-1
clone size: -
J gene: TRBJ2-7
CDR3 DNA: TGCGCCAGCAGCTGGACTCCGGGACAGGGGGCTTCCGAGCAGTACTTC
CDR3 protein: CASSWTPGQGASEQYF

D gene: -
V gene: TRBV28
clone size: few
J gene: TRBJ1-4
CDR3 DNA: TGTGCCAGCAGCCCATCGCTGGAGGCTGAGGACGAAAAACTGTTTTTT
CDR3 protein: CASSPSLEAEDEKLFF

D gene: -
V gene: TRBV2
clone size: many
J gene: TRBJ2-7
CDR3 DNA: TGTGCCAGCTCAGGGGTCGGAAATCCCTACGAGCAGTACTTC
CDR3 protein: CASSGVGNPYEQYF

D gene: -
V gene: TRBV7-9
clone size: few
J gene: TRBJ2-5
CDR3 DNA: TGTGCCAGCAGCTTAGCGCTCGGAGAGACCCAGTACTTC
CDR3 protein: CASSLALGETQYF

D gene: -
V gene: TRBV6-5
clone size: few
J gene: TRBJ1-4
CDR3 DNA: TGTGCCAGCAGTTACTCTGGAGGGAATATGAAAAAACTGTTTTTT
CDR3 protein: CASSYSGGNMKKLFF